This passage covers 13 T cell receptor beta chains from one sample sequenced in a study of response to subunit inactivated influenza vaccine. TCRdb re-called the RT-PCR reads through MiXCR, storing one row per CDR3 protein. The sample has under 750,000 distinct CDR3 sequences; 10% to 15% are singletons. The material was PBMCs from blood, obtained on the day of vaccination. Source of these receptors: a man aged 45-65 years who received an inactivated influenza vaccine.

This clonotype was recorded many times. The chain links TRBV29-1 to TRBJ2-2; the match to TRBD1 covers 10 bases. From germline, CDR1 is SQVTM and CDR2 ANQGSEA. Unmatched junction bases numbered 3, after V lost 7 bases and J lost 1 base. CDR3 length: 14 amino acids. The CDR3 protein is CSAGDRGNTGELFF. The CDR3 nucleotides are TGCAGCGCCGGGGACAGGGGGAACACCGGGGAGCTGTTTTTT.

The chain links TRBV4-1 to TRBJ2-7, with D unclear. Germline V gene sequence: CDR1 MGHRA, CDR2 YSYEKL. The CDR3 is 13 amino acids. V lost 0 bases and J 6 bases, leaving 9 bases between the germline ends. This chain's CDR3 is CASSQEGPGEQYF. Here the CDR3 DNA reads TGCGCCAGCAGCCAAGAGGGTCCGGGCGAGCAGTACTTC.

This clonotype was recorded a few times. The V gene is TRBV11-2, the J gene TRBJ1-1; D not resolved. The CDR3 loop spans 14 amino acids. Germline CDR1 and CDR2: SGHAT and FQNNGV. Trimming left V 1 base short and J 3 bases short, with 9 bases between. CDR3: CASSLGRWHTEAFF. The CDR3 coding sequence is TGTGCCAGCAGCTTAGGCAGGTGGCACACTGAAGCTTTCTTT.

The chain employs TRBV29-1 and TRBJ2-5; a possible D gene is TRBD2 (7 bases). This CDR3 has 13 residues. Germline V CDR1 and CDR2: SQVTM, ANQGSEA. Trimming stripped 8 bases from V and 2 bases from J, with 15 bases between. The CDR3 here is CSIGGAPQETQYF. The CDR3 DNA is TGCAGCATTGGGGGGGCCCCTCAAGAGACCCAGTACTTC.

This clonotype was observed a few times. V gene TRBV27 combines with J gene TRBJ1-5, with D perhaps TRBD1 (5 bases). CDR1 and CDR2 (germline): MNHEY, SMNVEV (reference sequence). Trimming pared 6 bases from V and 1 base from J, leaving 13 bases between. This CDR3 has 15 amino acids. CDR3 in DNA: TGTGCCAGCAGCCGCCGGGACGAAAGCAATCAGCCCCAGCATTTT. Protein product: CASSRRDESNQPQHF.

This clonotype was seen a handful of times. The chain couples TRBV5-8 to TRBJ2-1; 10 bases are a match to TRBD2. Germline V lookup: CDR1 SGHTS, CDR2 YDEGEE. The CDR3 covers 14 residues. Trimming removed 4 bases from V and 9 bases from J; junction bases left unmatched: 7. DNA for the CDR3: TGTGCCAGCAGCAGGGGACTAGCGAAGGCTGAGCAGTTCTTC. It specifies CASSRGLAKAEQFF. Full variable domain (remainder filled in from reference TRBV5-8 and TRBJ2-1): EAGVTQSPTHLIKTRGQQATLRCSPISGHTSVYWYQQALGLGLQFLLWYDEGEERNRGNFPPRFSGRQFPNYSSELNVNALELEDSALYLCASSRGLAKAEQFFGPGTRLTVL.

This clonotype has a handful of counts. This rearrangement joins TRBV10-3 to TRBJ2-5; TRBD2 matches 11 bases. Trimming cost V 4 bases and J 3 bases; bases outside gene matches: 4. Germline-derived CDR1 and CDR2 are ENHRY and SYGVKD. The CDR3 spans 15 residues. The CDR3 DNA follows: TGTGCCATCAGTGGGGCTAGCGGGAGGAAAGAGACCCAGTACTTC. It specifies CAISGASGRKETQYF.

The J gene is TRBJ2-5, the V gene TRBV5-1; TRBD1 is a possible D gene (5 bases). CDR3 length equals 15 residues. Germline V gene sequence: CDR1 SGHRS, CDR2 YFSETQ. V was cut by 6 bases and J by 1 base, with 16 bases left in between. CDR3 in DNA: TGCGCCAGCAAAATCCAGGGTGGTGTCCAAGAGACCCAGTACTTC. This encodes CASKIQGGVQETQYF.

The rearrangement links TRBV11-2 to TRBJ2-4; 10 nucleotides match TRBD2. Per the germline V gene, CDR1 is SGHAT and CDR2 is FQNNGV. The CDR3 sequence is 17 residues long. V lost 3 bases and J lost 7; bases outside the gene matches: 12. For the CDR3, the DNA is TGTGCCAGCAGCTTCGTGGCTAGCGGGAGAAGTAGGAACATTCAGTACTTC. Translation: CASSFVASGRSRNIQYF.

The chain is built from TRBV5-1 and TRBJ1-2; tentatively, D is TRBD1 (5 bases). V was shortened by 0 bases and J by 4 bases, with 13 bases between the two germline ends. This CDR3 spans 15 amino acids. Looked up from germline, CDR1 is SGHRS and CDR2 is YFSETQ. CDR3 DNA sequence: TGCGCCAGCAGCTTGGGGTCGGGGGTTGCCTATGGCTACACCTTC. Residues: CASSLGSGVAYGYTF. The variable domain in full, completed from reference TRBV5-1 and TRBJ1-2, reads KAGVTQTPRYLIKTRGQQVTLSCSPISGHRSVSWYQQTPGQGLQFLFEYFSETQRNKGNFPGRFSGRQFSNSRSEMNVSTLELGDSALYLCASSLGSGVAYGYTFGSGTRLTVV.

The chain has TRBV24-1 and TRBJ2-1; maybe TRBD1 (6 bases). Germline CDR1 reads KGHDR; CDR2 reads SFDVKD. Trimming removed 2 bases at V and 9 bases at J, with 10 bases between. The length of the CDR3 is 13 residues. As DNA, the CDR3 is TGTGCCACCAGTGATTCAGACAGGAGTGAGCAGTTCTTC. Its translation is CATSDSDRSEQFF.

This clonotype was counted only a few times. The chain joins TRBV25-1 to TRBJ2-1, with a possible D match to TRBD1 (6 bases). V lost 8 bases to trimming and J lost 6 bases, with 29 bases between them. This CDR3 region has 18 residues. Germline-derived CDR1 and CDR2 are MGHDK and SYGVNS. The CDR3, as DNA: TGTGCCAGCGGGGTCAGGGGCAGGAGACACTGGGTCCCCAATGAGCAGTTCTTC. Residues: CASGVRGRRHWVPNEQFF.

This rearrangement joins TRBV29-1 to TRBJ2-3; 7 bases match TRBD2. The CDR3 length is 13 residues. The V gene's germline CDR1 is SQVTM and CDR2 ANQGSEA. V shed 7 bases and J 2 bases; nucleotides not matched to a gene: 6. The CDR3 DNA sequence: TGCAGCGGTGGGGGGGGATTCACAGATACGCAGTATTTT. Protein product: CSGGGGFTDTQYF.